The present T cell receptor (beta chain) was sequenced within a study of blood T cell repertoires in COVID-19. Overall study context: Collection of acute and convalescent COVID-19 samples took place in the United States, Italy and Spain. T cells, B-cell-depleted T cells, or PBMCs provided the cDNA or gDNA that served as material.

Trimming stripped 1 base from V and 5 bases from J, with 6 bases between. CDR1 and CDR2 (germline): MNHNY, SVGAGI (reference sequence). The CDR3 loop spans 13 amino acids. Methods used by the authors: Estimates of nucleated cell counts were drawn from the amplification of reference gene primers. Repertoires were generated with immunoSEQ multiplex PCR, while TCRdb's copy carries only in-frame clones and drops some. V, J and clone size are those of that table, while D and trimming were read from the DNA. The repertoire includes some 140,000 clones, less than 85% of them detected once, and approximately 18% sits in the top ten.

The receptor was derived from a woman aged 80 or older with acute or convalescent COVID-19. This rearrangement joins TRBV6-6 to TRBJ1-5; possibly TRBD1 for D (5 bases). Material: peripheral blood. Written as DNA, the CDR3 is TGTGCCAGCAGTTACTTACAGGATCAGCCCCAGCATTTT. This translates into CASSYLQDQPQHF.